The 3 T cell receptor beta chains presented below share a single source sample, sequenced in a study of blood T cell repertoires in COVID-19. Measured with immunoSEQ multiplex PCR; TCRdb has only the in-frame clones, and not every one. The sample lists 75,000 to 95,000 clones; around nine tenths were seen once. Sample: peripheral blood. Source of these receptors: a man in his fifties with active COVID-19.

The J gene is TRBJ2-3, the V gene TRBV19; D unresolved. The V gene's germline CDR1 is LNHDA and CDR2 SQIVND (reference sequence). V was shortened by 5 bases and J by 0 bases, with 18 bases between the two germline ends. This CDR3 region has 17 residues. The CDR3 here is CASSPSFPIASTDTQYF. CDR3 coding DNA: TGTGCCAGTAGTCCCTCCTTCCCCATAGCCAGCACAGATACGCAGTATTTT.

The chain uses TRBV2 and TRBJ2-2; tentative D call: TRBD1 (5 bases). Germline V gives CDR1 SNHLY, CDR2 FYNNEI. V lost 9 bases to trimming and J lost 1 base, with 12 bases between them. This CDR3 has 14 residues. The CDR3 DNA reads as TGTGCCAGTGCAGGGAAACAGAACACCGGGGAGCTGTTTTTT. Protein product: CASAGKQNTGELFF.

V and J are TRBV7-2 and TRBJ1-4; D unresolved. From germline, CDR1 is SGHTA and CDR2 FQGNSA. CDR3 length: 14 amino acids. Trimming removed 1 base from V and 6 bases from J, with 9 bases in between. The CDR3 DNA reads as TGTGCCAGCAGCTTAGACGGGCGGGATGAAAAACTGTTTTTT. Translation: CASSLDGRDEKLFF.